This T cell receptor beta chain was captured by sequencing in a study of cytomegalovirus exposure and HLA in healthy donors. In the case of this clone: Its specificity is unknown.

With 60 Vbeta and 13 Jbeta primers, the PCR was carried out. Assay used: immunoSEQ multiplex PCR; TCRdb lists only in-frame clones, some missing. The sample carries about 120,000 clones, 9% to 10% recorded once. Study-level results: For cytomegalovirus status, the classifier reportedly gave diagnoses with high specificity and sensitivity.

Trimming took 0 bases from V and 3 from J; bases not matched to a gene: 6. CDR3 length: 15 amino acids. CDR1 SGHKS and CDR2 YYEKEE come from the germline V gene (reference sequence). What was sequenced was PBMCs. The TCR sequence derives from a young man in good health and CMV-seronegative. This chain links TRBV5-5 with TRBJ2-7; 7 bases are a match to TRBD1. CDR3 in DNA: TGTGCCAGCAGCTTGGTTAGGGGACAGTTCTACGAGCAGTACTTC. Residues: CASSLVRGQFYEQYF.